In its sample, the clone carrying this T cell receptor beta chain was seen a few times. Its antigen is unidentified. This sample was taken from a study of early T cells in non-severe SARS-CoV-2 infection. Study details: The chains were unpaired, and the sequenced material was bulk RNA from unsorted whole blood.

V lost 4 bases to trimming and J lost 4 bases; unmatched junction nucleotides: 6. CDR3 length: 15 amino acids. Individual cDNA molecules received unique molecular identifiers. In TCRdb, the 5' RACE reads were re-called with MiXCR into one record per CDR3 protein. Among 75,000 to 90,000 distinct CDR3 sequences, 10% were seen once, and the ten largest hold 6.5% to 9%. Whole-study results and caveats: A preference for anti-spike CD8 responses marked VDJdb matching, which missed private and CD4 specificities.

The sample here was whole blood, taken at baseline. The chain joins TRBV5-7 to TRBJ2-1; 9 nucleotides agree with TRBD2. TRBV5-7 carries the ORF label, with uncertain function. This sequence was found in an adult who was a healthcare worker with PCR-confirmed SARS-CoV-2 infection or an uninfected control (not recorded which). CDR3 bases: TGTGCCAGCAGCCGGCGGACTAGCGATTACAATGAGCAGTTCTTC. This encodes CASSRRTSDYNEQFF.